Detailed here is one T cell receptor beta chain. Trimming took off 8 bases at V and 8 bases at J, with 12 bases between the two ends. CDR1 is SQVTM, CDR2 ANQGSEA, per germline. This CDR3 has 11 residues. The source of the sample is a study of technical replicates of blood from several donors. Some clones are missing from TCRdb's copy, which holds only in-frame ones; the method was immunoSEQ multiplex PCR. The top ten clones hold around 0.37% of a sample with 72,000 or so clones, 85% to 95% of them seen once. Sequencing used T cells isolated from PBMCs. The chain combines TRBV29-1 with TRBJ1-4, with unresolved D. The clonotype originates from a human donor in good health. As DNA, the CDR3 is TGCAGCACGAGCCTAGAGGAAAAACTGTTTTTT. It translates to CSTSLEEKLFF.